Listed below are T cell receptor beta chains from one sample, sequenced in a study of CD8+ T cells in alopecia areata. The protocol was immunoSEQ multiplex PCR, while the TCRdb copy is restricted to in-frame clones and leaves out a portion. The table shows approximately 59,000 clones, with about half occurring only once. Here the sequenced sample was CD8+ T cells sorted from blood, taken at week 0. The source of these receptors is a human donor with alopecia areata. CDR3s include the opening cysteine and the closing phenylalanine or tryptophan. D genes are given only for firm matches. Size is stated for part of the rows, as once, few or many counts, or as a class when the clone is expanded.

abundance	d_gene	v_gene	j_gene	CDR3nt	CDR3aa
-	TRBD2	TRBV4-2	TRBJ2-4	TGTGCCAGCAGCCAAGCTAATCCTAGCGGGGTTATTCAGTACTTC	CASSQANPSGVIQYF
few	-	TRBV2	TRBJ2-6	TGTGCCAGCAGTGAAGCTAGGGCAACTGGGGCCAACGTCCTGACTTTC	CASSEARATGANVLTF
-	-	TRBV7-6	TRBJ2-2	TGTGCCAGCAGCTTTTGGACCCAAAGGAACACCGGGGAGCTGTTTTTT	CASSFWTQRNTGELFF
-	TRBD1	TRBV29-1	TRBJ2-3	TGCAGCCCTACCCTGCGGGACAGGGAGACAGATACGCAGTATTTT	CSPTLRDRETDTQYF
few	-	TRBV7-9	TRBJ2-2	TGTGCCAGCAGCGCCGGGTCGACCGGGGAGCTGTTTTTT	CASSAGSTGELFF
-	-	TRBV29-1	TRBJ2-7	TGCAGCGTTGAAGCGAACTACGAGCAGTACTTC	CSVEANYEQYF
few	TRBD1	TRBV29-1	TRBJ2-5	TGCAGCGTCCCAGGACAGGGGGCGGGAGAGACCCAGTACTTC	CSVPGQGAGETQYF
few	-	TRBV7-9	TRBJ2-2	TGTGCCAGCAGCTTAGATGAATACCAACCCGGGGAGCTGTTTTTT	CASSLDEYQPGELFF
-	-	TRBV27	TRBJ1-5	TGTGCCAGCTCCCCGGGTGGGGGCAAGCCCCAGCATTTT	CASSPGGGKPQHF
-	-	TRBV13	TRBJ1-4	TGTGCCAGCAGCTTCTATGACAGCCGGGGTTCGGGAAAACTGTTTTTT	CASSFYDSRGSGKLFF
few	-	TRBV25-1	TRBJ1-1	TGTGCCAGCAGTGCAGGAGTTAACACTGAAGCTTTCTTT	CASSAGVNTEAFF
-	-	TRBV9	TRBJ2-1	TGCGCCAGCAGCCAAGAGGGTTCCAATGAGCAGTTCTTC	CASSQEGSNEQFF
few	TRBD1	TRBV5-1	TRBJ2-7	TGCGCCAGCAGCATCCAGACAGGGTCAAGCTACGAGCAGTACTTC	CASSIQTGSSYEQYF
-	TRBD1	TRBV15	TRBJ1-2	TGTGCCACCAGCAGAGCCGGACAGGCGGGCTACACCTTC	CATSRAGQAGYTF
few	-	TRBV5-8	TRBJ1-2	TGTGCCAGCAGCTTGGTCGGACGAAGGGACGTCGATGGCTACACCTTC	CASSLVGRRDVDGYTF
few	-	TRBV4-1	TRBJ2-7	TGCGCCAGCAGCCAAGATCAACAGACCTACGAGCAGTACTTC	CASSQDQQTYEQYF
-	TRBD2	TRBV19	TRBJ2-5	TGTGCCACTCGGACTAGCGGGGAGACCCAGTACTTC	CATRTSGETQYF
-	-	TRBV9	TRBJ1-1	TGTGCCAGCAGCGCCTGGGGGACGAGGGAATCTGAAGCTTTCTTT	CASSAWGTRESEAFF
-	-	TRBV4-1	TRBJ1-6	TGCGCCAGCAGGATATCCCGGGGGACCTATAATTCACCCCTCCACTTT	CASRISRGTYNSPLHF
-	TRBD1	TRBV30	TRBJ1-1	TGTGCCTGGAGTTGGGACAGTTCGGTTACTGAAGCTTTCTTT	CAWSWDSSVTEAFF
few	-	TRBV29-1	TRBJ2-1	TGCAGCGTCCAGACATCCTCCTACAATGAGCAGTTCTTC	CSVQTSSYNEQFF
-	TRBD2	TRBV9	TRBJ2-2	TGTGCCAGCAGCGTAAGACTAGCGGGAGAGCCCGGGGAGCTGTTTTTT	CASSVRLAGEPGELFF
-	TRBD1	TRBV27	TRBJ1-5	TGTGCCAGCAGTTTAATGGGACAGAGCAATCAGCCCCAGCATTTT	CASSLMGQSNQPQHF
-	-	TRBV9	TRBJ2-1	TGTGCCAGCAGCCAGTCCGAGGAGCAGTTCTTC	CASSQSEEQFF
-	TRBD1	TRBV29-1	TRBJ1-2	TGCAGCGTTGAAGGGGACAGGGCGGATGGCTACACCTTC	CSVEGDRADGYTF
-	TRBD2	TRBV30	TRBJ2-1	TGTGCCTGCCCACTAGCGGAGGGGGTCTACAATGAGCAGTTCTTC	CACPLAEGVYNEQFF
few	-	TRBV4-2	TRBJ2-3	TGTGCCAGCAGCCAAGAGGATAGGACAGAGTATTTT	CASSQEDRTEYF
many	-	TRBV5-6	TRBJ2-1	TGTGCCAGCAGCTTCTGGGGGAGCTACAATGAGCAGTTCTTC	CASSFWGSYNEQFF
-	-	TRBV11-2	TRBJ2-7	TGTGCCAGCAGCTTGTCCCAGGCCGTCCACGAGCAGTACTTC	CASSLSQAVHEQYF
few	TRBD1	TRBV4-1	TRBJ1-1	TGCGCCAGCAGCCAAAGACAGGGGAATGAAGCTTTCTTT	CASSQRQGNEAFF
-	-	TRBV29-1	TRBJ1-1	TGCAGCGTTGTGTCCGGGGGCAGGAACACTGAAGCTTTCTTT	CSVVSGGRNTEAFF
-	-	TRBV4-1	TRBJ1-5	TGCGCCAGCAGCCTCTCTCTCGGGGATCAGCCCCAGCATTTT	CASSLSLGDQPQHF
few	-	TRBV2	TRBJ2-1	TGTGCCAGCAGCCAAGACCCCAATGAGCAGTTCTTC	CASSQDPNEQFF
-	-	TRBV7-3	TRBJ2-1	TGTGCCAGCAGCTTAAGTCCCTCCAATGAGCAGTTCTTC	CASSLSPSNEQFF
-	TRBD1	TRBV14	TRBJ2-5	TGTGCCAGCAGCCAAGATCAGGGGGCTGGAGAGACCCAGTACTTC	CASSQDQGAGETQYF
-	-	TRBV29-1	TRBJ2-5	TGCAGCGTTGAGAGGGGTGAGGAGACCCAGTACTTC	CSVERGEETQYF
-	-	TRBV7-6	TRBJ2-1	TGTGCCAGCAGCTTAGTATCGGGGGACCGGGACGGCATTGTTGAGCAGTTCTTC	CASSLVSGDRDGIVEQFF
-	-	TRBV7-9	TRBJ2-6	TGTGCCAGCAGCGCCCCAGGGGGGGCCAACGTCCTGACTTTC	CASSAPGGANVLTF
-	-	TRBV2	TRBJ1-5	TGTGCCAGCAGTGAACGGTCAGACAGCAATCAGCCCCAGCATTTT	CASSERSDSNQPQHF
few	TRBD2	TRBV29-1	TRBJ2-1	TGCAGCGGATCTAGCGGGAGGGCCTACAATGAGCAGTTCTTC	CSGSSGRAYNEQFF
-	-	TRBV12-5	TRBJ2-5	TGTGCTAGTGGCTCCCAAGACAGCAAAGAGACCCAGTACTTC	CASGSQDSKETQYF
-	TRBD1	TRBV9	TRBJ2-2	TGTGCCAGCAGCGGAGGGGGCACGGCGTACGGGGAGCTGTTTTTT	CASSGGGTAYGELFF
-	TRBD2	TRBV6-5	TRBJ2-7	TGTGCCAGCGGGCTAGCGGGAGCTTACGAGCAGTACTTC	CASGLAGAYEQYF
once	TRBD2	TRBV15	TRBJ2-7	TGTGCCACCAGCACCGGGACTAGCGGGTACGAGCAGTACTTC	CATSTGTSGYEQYF
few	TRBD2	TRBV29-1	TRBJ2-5	TGCAGCGTGCCGGGACTAGGAGGGGAGACCCAGTACTTC	CSVPGLGGETQYF
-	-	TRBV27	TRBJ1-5	TGTGCCAGCAGCCCAGGGCTGCATCAGCCCCAGCATTTT	CASSPGLHQPQHF
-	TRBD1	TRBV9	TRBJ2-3	TGTGCCAGCAGCCACCAGGGGGCAGATACAGATACGCAGTATTTT	CASSHQGADTDTQYF
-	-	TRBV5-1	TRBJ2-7	TGCGCCAGCAGCCTCCAGACTGGGAGCTCCTACGAGCAGTACTTC	CASSLQTGSSYEQYF
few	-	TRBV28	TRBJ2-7	TGTGCCAGCTATAATAGGGACTCGAGCTCCTACGAGCAGTACTTC	CASYNRDSSSYEQYF
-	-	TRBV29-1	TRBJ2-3	TGCAGCGTCCGAGGGACGGACAGCACAGATACGCAGTATTTT	CSVRGTDSTDTQYF